A selection of T cell receptor beta chains follows, all from one sample in a study of CD8 T cells in Susac syndrome. TCRdb used MiXCR to reprocess the immunoSEQ multiplex PCR reads, holding one entry per CDR3 protein. The table has around 170,000 distinct CDR3 sequences, 85% to 95% seen once. The sample comprised CD8+ T cells from PBMCs. Receptors were obtained from a human donor with Susac syndrome. The CDR3 runs from the conserved cysteine through the conserved F or W. A D gene is named only where the DNA matches it firmly. Size is stated for part of the rows, as once, few or many counts, or as a class when the clone is expanded.

v_gene	j_gene	len	d_gene	abundance	CDR3nt	CDR3aa
TRBV9	TRBJ1-2	14	NA	NA	TGTGCCAGCAGCTCAATACAGCCTTACTATGGCTACACCTTC	CASSSIQPYYGYTF
TRBV7-3	TRBJ1-1	13	NA	once	TGTGCCAGCAGCTTCCGGGGAGAAGATAGAGCTTTCTTT	CASSFRGEDRAFF
TRBV9	TRBJ2-1	13	NA	NA	TGTGCCAGCGGTGCGGGTGATTACAATGAGCAGTTCTTC	CASGAGDYNEQFF
TRBV25-1	TRBJ2-3	17	NA	NA	TGTGCCAGCAGTGTTAGTTACAGCAGTTCGAACACAGATACGCAGTATTTT	CASSVSYSSSNTDTQYF
TRBV2	TRBJ2-7	14	TRBD1	NA	TGTGCCAGCAGTGAAGCGCTTGGGGACAGTTTATTCCGCTTC	CASSEALGDSLFRF
TRBV20-1	TRBJ2-7	15	TRBD2	NA	TGCAGTGCTAGGATACTAGCGGGAGGGCCGGGGGAGCAGTACTTC	CSARILAGGPGEQYF
TRBV27	TRBJ1-1	17	TRBD1	NA	TGTGCCAGCTGGAGTCAGGGGGCTTCCCTACCGAACACTGAAGCTTTCTTT	CASWSQGASLPNTEAFF
TRBV25-1	TRBJ2-1	13	NA	NA	TGTGCCAGCTCCGGGGTTAACTACAATGAGCAGTTCTTC	CASSGVNYNEQFF
TRBV30	TRBJ2-3	15	TRBD1	NA	TGTGCCTGGAGTGTCGGACAGGGACCATCAGATACGCAGTATTTT	CAWSVGQGPSDTQYF
TRBV6-5	TRBJ2-1	14	TRBD2	NA	TGTGCCAGCAGTTCTCGGACTAGCGGCAATGAGCAGTTCTTC	CASSSRTSGNEQFF
TRBV12-3/TRBV12-4	TRBJ2-1	12	NA	NA	TGTGCCACACAATCCTACAACTATGAGCAGTTCTTC	CATQSYNYEQFF
TRBV2	TRBJ2-7	14	TRBD2	NA	TGTGCCAGCAAGAACGGCGGGGGAGGGAACGAGCAGTACTTC	CASKNGGGGNEQYF
TRBV4-1	TRBJ1-1	16	NA	NA	TGCGCCAGCAGCCACTCCCGGGGAGCAGGGGAACCTGAAGCTTTCTTT	CASSHSRGAGEPEAFF
TRBV13	TRBJ2-7	18	NA	NA	TGTGCCAGCAGCTTACGAGGAAAGACAGCATACAAAACCTACGAGCAGTACTTC	CASSLRGKTAYKTYEQYF
TRBV7-9	TRBJ1-2	15	NA	NA	TGTGCCAGCAGCTTAGCGATCGGGGTTAACTATGGCTACACCTTC	CASSLAIGVNYGYTF
TRBV21-1	TRBJ2-1	12	NA	once	TGTGCCAGCAGCAATAGTGACAATGAGCAGTTCTTC	CASSNSDNEQFF
TRBV11-2	TRBJ1-4	12	NA	NA	TGTGCCAGCAGCTTAGTTGAGCAAGAACTGTTTTTT	CASSLVEQELFF
TRBV12-3/TRBV12-4	TRBJ1-1	15	NA	NA	TGTGCCAGCAGTTTTCCAGGACAGCTGAACACTGAAGCTTTCTTT	CASSFPGQLNTEAFF